This entry features one T cell receptor beta chain sequence. The antigen is undetermined. This sample was taken from a study of T cell repertoires in cytomegalovirus infection. Whole-study context: Selection of CMV epitopes for the study included recently identified HLA-C-restricted and well-studied HLA-B-restricted ones. Evidence of both CMV infection and a matching HLA type came from public TCR beta signatures.

Germline V gene lookup returns CDR1 MNHEY and CDR2 SVGEGT. V was trimmed by 0 bases and J by 6 bases, leaving 13 bases between them. CDR3 size: 15 residues. From the reads, TCRdb called clonotypes with MiXCR, one entry per CDR3 protein. Among about 890,000 distinct CDR3 sequences, about 33% were seen once, and the ten largest hold 10% to 15%. Study-wide points: Cumulative public TCR beta family frequency identified CMV carriers with the relevant HLA. CMV-specific HLA-C-restricted TCR beta clonotypes dominated the ex vivo response.

The sequences come from cultured CD8+ T cells from PBMCs, collected from culture after CMV antigen stimulation. This TCR was recovered from a human donor in good health (CMV status not recorded). Some clones in this sample may be carry-over from other donors' samples. This chain links TRBV6-2 or TRBV6-3 with TRBJ2-3; D is undetermined. In DNA form, the CDR3 reads TGTGCCAGCAGTTACTCCTCTCGACTCGGGGATACGCAGTATTTT. Amino acids: CASSYSSRLGDTQYF.